A selection of T cell receptor beta chains follows, all from one sample in a study of shared clonotypes between healthy human individuals. Sequencing was performed with immunoSEQ multiplex PCR; in TCRdb, only in-frame clones are kept and a portion is missing. The repertoire consists of around 2,000,000 clones, with approximately 94% occurring once and the leading ten covering roughly 1%. Material for sequencing was naive CD8+ T cells sorted from blood. These receptor sequences come from a man younger than 30 in good health. Each CDR3 is given without its conserved first and last residue. Rows may omit the clone size; those that give it use once, few, many or a size class.

TRBV9,NA,TRBJ2-7,ASSVAGGPTYEQY
TRBV28,once,TRBJ1-5,ASSPRTVSNQPQH
TRBV7-8,once,TRBJ2-2,ASTLGLAGGRPGELF
TRBV6-1,NA,TRBJ1-1,ASSEFETTEAF
TRBV27,NA,TRBJ2-7,ASSPAATYEQY
TRBV5-4,NA,TRBJ2-3,ASSSAEGNTDTQY
TRBV27,NA,TRBJ2-5,ASSPLGGETQY
TRBV11-2,NA,TRBJ2-1,ASSLGASGPRGYEQF
TRBV7-7,NA,TRBJ2-7,ASSLRQDCYEQY
TRBV9,NA,TRBJ1-3,ASSVASSGNTIY
TRBV28,NA,TRBJ2-7,ASSIRQGGEQY
TRBV7-2,NA,TRBJ2-1,ASSPGHYNEQF
TRBV27,once,TRBJ2-1,ASSPPSGSPHEQF
TRBV11-2,NA,TRBJ1-2,ASSPPGPST
TRBV4-1,NA,TRBJ2-1,ASSQDIVGGEQF
TRBV5-1,NA,TRBJ2-7,ASSAGSGSYEQY
TRBV6-6,NA,TRBJ1-1,ASSYRADTEAF
TRBV21-1,NA,TRBJ1-4,ASSKGVTGGEKLF
TRBV18,NA,TRBJ1-5,ASSPRQDPLNQPQH
TRBV30,NA,TRBJ1-2,AWDVGGPHGYT
TRBV7-8,NA,TRBJ2-7,ASSKAGTQAYEQY
TRBV27,once,TRBJ2-7,ASSSGGTYEQY
TRBV5-4,NA,TRBJ2-7,ASSEPGTGPYEQY
TRBV5-1,NA,TRBJ2-1,ASSRLAGAYNEQF
TRBV19,NA,TRBJ1-1,ASSILGAVNTEAF
TRBV7-2,NA,TRBJ2-1,ASSPTVWTVNEQF
TRBV28,NA,TRBJ1-2,ASSLFGADVGYT
TRBV7-9,NA,TRBJ2-5,ASSLLETQY
TRBV9,once,TRBJ2-7,ASSVAVGKEEQY
TRBV9,NA,TRBJ2-7,ASSPTSGRASYEQY
TRBV28,NA,TRBJ1-5,ASSSWDGNQPQH
TRBV19,NA,TRBJ2-7,ASSFSAGADYEQY
TRBV7-6,NA,TRBJ2-7,ASSLVTASYEQY
TRBV9,NA,TRBJ1-6,ASSVGGATPLH
TRBV7-6,NA,TRBJ2-7,ASSPGTGALYEQY
TRBV19,NA,TRBJ2-7,ASSSGTGAAYEQY
TRBV10-2,NA,TRBJ2-2,ATEAQDVTGELF
TRBV11-1,NA,TRBJ2-3,ASSPDRGPDTQY
TRBV27,NA,TRBJ2-3,ASSFFGGRDTQY
TRBV28,once,TRBJ2-7,ASSLRTGAYEQY
TRBV9,once,TRBJ2-7,ASSVGEGPTYEQY
TRBV4-1,NA,TRBJ2-1,ASSQVGTDNEQF
TRBV2,NA,TRBJ1-1,ASKDRGSGPEAF
TRBV4-3,NA,TRBJ2-3,ASSGSTDTQY
TRBV6-1,NA,TRBJ2-3,ASSENLVGDTQY
TRBV5-6,NA,TRBJ2-5,ASSLDRGETQY
TRBV19,NA,TRBJ1-5,ASSIFRGNNQPQH
TRBV4-1,NA,NA,ASSQGDRHYEQY
TRBV6-6,NA,TRBJ1-5,ASSPGEGAGQPQH
TRBV28,NA,TRBJ2-7,ASSWDRDHEQY
TRBV5-5,once,TRBJ2-7,ASSSARGSYEQY
TRBV4-2,NA,TRBJ2-7,ASSQGTSYEQY
TRBV19,NA,TRBJ1-1,ASSPGIMNTEAF
TRBV7-6,NA,TRBJ1-1,ASSLRDPGMATEAF
TRBV14,NA,TRBJ1-1,ASSQDQRATGLTEAF
TRBV19,NA,TRBJ2-6,ASSPTQGVAGANVLT
TRBV27,NA,TRBJ2-7,ASSFGWLAGVEQY
TRBV5-1,once,TRBJ2-1,ASSLEGGGSYNEQF
TRBV15,NA,TRBJ2-1,ATSREAGLFYNEQF
TRBV29-1,few,TRBJ1-2,SVAGTEGYGYT